Following are 23 T cell receptor beta chains from one sample sequenced in a study of blood T cell repertoires in COVID-19. Some clones are missing from TCRdb's copy, which holds only in-frame ones; the method was immunoSEQ multiplex PCR. The sample includes around 300,000 clones, around four fifths of them seen just once. Source material: peripheral blood. These receptors all come from a woman aged 50 to 65 who had recovered from COVID-19.

This chain joins TRBV4-2 and TRBJ2-1, with TRBD2 matching 8 bases. Trimming cost V 0 bases and J 1 base; bases outside gene matches: 14. The germline CDR1 and CDR2 sequences are LGHNA and YNFKEQ. CDR3 length: 20 amino acids. This CDR3 reads CASSQESSGGETGSYNEQFF. The DNA of the CDR3 is TGTGCCAGCAGCCAAGAGTCAAGCGGGGGCGAGACTGGGTCCTACAATGAGCAGTTCTTC.

V usage is TRBV7-3 and J usage is TRBJ2-3; D not resolved. Trimming removed 1 base from V and 6 bases from J, with 8 bases in between. Looked up from germline, CDR1 is SGHTA and CDR2 is FQGTGA. The CDR3 contains 13 residues. The CDR3 is CASSLRMRDTQYF. DNA for the CDR3: TGTGCCAGCAGCTTAAGAATGAGGGATACGCAGTATTTT.

This clone is a singleton in its sample. V is TRBV19 and J is TRBJ2-3; 8 nucleotides match TRBD1. Germline assignment: CDR1 LNHDA and CDR2 SQIVND (reference sequence). Trimming removed 3 bases from V and 6 bases from J; junction bases left unmatched: 5. The CDR3 extends over 14 amino acids. CDR3 nucleotide sequence: TGTGCCAGTAGTATCCGGACAGGGAGGGATACGCAGTATTTT. Translated, it gives CASSIRTGRDTQYF.

The V and J genes are TRBV6-2 or TRBV6-3 and TRBJ1-1; 9 positions agree with TRBD1. The ends lost 5 bases at V and 5 bases at J; junction bases unmatched: 9. In germline, CDR1 is MNHEY, CDR2 SVGEGT. CDR3 size: 15 residues. This CDR3 reads CASSLLRQGGTEAFF. CDR3 DNA sequence: TGTGCCAGCAGTCTCCTTCGACAGGGGGGAACTGAAGCTTTCTTT.

This chain joins TRBV6-1 and TRBJ2-2; maybe TRBD2 (5 bases). This CDR3 is 16 amino acids long. The V gene's germline CDR1 is MNHNS and CDR2 SASEGT. The V and J ends lost 2 bases and 1 base respectively, with 11 bases between them. The CDR3 DNA sequence: TGTGCCAGCAGTGAATGGCCGGGGTGGAACACCGGGGAGCTGTTTTTT. This encodes CASSEWPGWNTGELFF.

The J gene is TRBJ1-1, the V gene TRBV30; D gene ambiguous. Trimming left V 0 bases short and J 5 bases short, with 19 bases between. The CDR3 contains 16 residues. Germline values: CDR1 GTSNPN, CDR2 SVGIG (reference sequence). In nucleotides, the CDR3 is TGTGCCTGGAGTGTACGACGGGGAACGACTGGTACTGAAGCTTTCTTT. Protein: CAWSVRRGTTGTEAFF.

V and J are TRBV28 and TRBJ2-3; a weak D match, TRBD2 (6 bases). Germline lookup yields CDR1 MDHEN and CDR2 SYDVKM. Trimming took 6 bases from V and 4 from J, leaving 14 bases between them. This CDR3 is 14 amino acids long. This chain's CDR3 is CASSAPTSPDTQYF. The CDR3 DNA is TGTGCCAGCAGCGCGCCGACTAGTCCAGATACGCAGTATTTT.

This clone was seen ten or more times. The chain links TRBV30 to TRBJ1-6; TRBD1 agrees at 7 bases. This CDR3 region has 16 residues. Germline V gene sequence: CDR1 GTSNPN, CDR2 SVGIG (reference sequence). The ends lost 0 bases at V and 5 bases at J; junction bases unmatched: 7. CDR3 region: CAWSVQEGANNSPLHF. The DNA for the CDR3 is TGTGCCTGGAGTGTACAGGAGGGGGCGAATAATTCACCCCTCCACTTT.

This clone came up a few times. V and J are TRBV3-1 (or the pseudogene TRBV3-2) and TRBJ1-6, with unresolved D. In germline, CDR1 is LGHDT, CDR2 YNNKEL (reference sequence). V lost 0 bases and J 3 bases, leaving 15 bases between the germline ends. The CDR3 runs to 18 residues. DNA for the CDR3: TGTGCCAGCAGCCAAGATGAGGGTTGGGCAGGCTATAATTCACCCCTCCACTTT. The encoded protein is CASSQDEGWAGYNSPLHF.

The V and J genes are TRBV6-5 and TRBJ2-7, with 8 bases fitting TRBD1. In germline, CDR1 is MNHEY, CDR2 SVGAGI. V gave up 4 bases and J gave up 1 base; unmatched junction bases: 3. This CDR3 is built from 14 residues. The CDR3 here is CASSFRDRSYEQYF. The CDR3 DNA is TGTGCCAGCAGTTTTAGGGACAGGTCCTACGAGCAGTACTTC.

The J gene is TRBJ2-7, the V gene TRBV4-1; TRBD1 aligns across 9 bases. Germline trimming cut 3 bases from V and 3 bases from J; bases unmatched to any gene: 6. Germline assignment: CDR1 MGHRA and CDR2 YSYEKL. The CDR3 runs 15 residues. CDR3 coding DNA: TGCGCCAGCAGCCATACCGAGGGACAGGGCTACGAGCAGTACTTC. Protein: CASSHTEGQGYEQYF.

V usage is TRBV2 and J usage is TRBJ2-1; no reliable D call. CDR1 and CDR2 (germline): SNHLY, FYNNEI. This CDR3 region has 12 residues. Trimming shortened V by 6 bases and J by 9 bases, and 12 bases separated the two germline ends. The CDR3 sequence: CASSPSGGEQFF. DNA of the CDR3: TGTGCCAGCAGCCCCAGTGGTGGTGAGCAGTTCTTC.

V is TRBV19 and J is TRBJ2-7; TRBD2 matches 10 bases. The CDR3 spans 16 residues. Germline V gives CDR1 LNHDA, CDR2 SQIVND (reference sequence). V lost 4 bases to trimming and J lost 4 bases; unmatched junction nucleotides: 10. CDR3 sequence reads: CASSKHSGGLQYEQYF. CDR3 nucleotide sequence: TGTGCCAGTAGTAAGCATAGCGGGGGGCTCCAGTACGAGCAGTACTTC.

As DNA, the CDR3 is TGTGCCAGCAGTGAACCACAGGGGCGGAGGAACACTGAAGCTTTCTTT. Translation gives CASSEPQGRRNTEAFF. This chain joins TRBV6-1 and TRBJ1-1; TRBD1 agrees at 7 bases. CDR3 size: 16 residues. The germline CDR1 and CDR2 sequences are MNHNS and SASEGT. V lost 2 bases and J lost 1; bases outside the gene matches: 7.

The chain links TRBV19 to TRBJ2-1, with 8 bases aligning to TRBD2. CDR3 size: 15 residues. The junction had 1 base not matched to a gene; V was cut back by 0 bases and J by 3 bases. Germline V CDR1 and CDR2: LNHDA, SQIVND (reference sequence). The CDR3 region has the DNA TGTGCCAGTAGTATAGAGGCGGGGGGCTACAATGAGCAGTTCTTC. It translates to CASSIEAGGYNEQFF.

This clone has more than one count but fewer than ten. The genes are TRBV7-2 and TRBJ1-6, with no clear D. Trimming left V 8 bases short and J 10 bases short, with 12 bases between. Germline V CDR1 and CDR2: SGHTA, FQGNSA. The CDR3 is made up of 12 amino acids. The CDR3 bases are TGTGCCAGCGCCGTCCCTACCTCACCCCTCCACTTT. Translating it yields CASAVPTSPLHF.

This clone has only a few counts. The genes are TRBV18 and TRBJ2-3; 7 bases line up with TRBD2. There are 16 residues in the CDR3. From germline, CDR1 is KGHSH and CDR2 LQKENI. J was trimmed by 2 bases and V by 1 base; bases with no gene match: 6. The CDR3: CASSPQGTTSTDTQYF. CDR3 DNA: TGTGCCAGCTCACCACAGGGGACTACCTCCACAGATACGCAGTATTTT. Combining the CDR3 with reference TRBV18 and TRBJ2-3 gives the whole variable domain NAGVMQNPRHLVRRRGQEARLRCSPMKGHSHVYWYRQLPEEGLKFMVYLQKENIIDESGMPKERFSAEFPKEGPSILRIQQVVRGDSAAYFCASSPQGTTSTDTQYFGPGTRLTVL.

As concerns this clone: Within the sample, other DNA sequences also encode this same CDR3. This sequence joins TRBV9 and TRBJ2-2, with a tentative D call TRBD2 (8 bases). The CDR3 spans 16 residues. Deletions cut 0 bases from V and 5 bases from J, with 14 bases between. The germline CDR1 and CDR2 sequences are SGDLS and YYNGEE. CDR3: CASSVAGGGWTGELFF. Written as DNA, the CDR3 is TGTGCCAGCAGCGTAGCGGGAGGGGGCTGGACCGGGGAGCTGTTTTTT.

V is TRBV5-4 and J is TRBJ1-1; no reliable D call. V shed 0 bases and J shed 1 base, with 7 bases lying between them. Germline CDR1 is SGHNT and CDR2 is YYREEE (reference sequence). This CDR3 spans 14 amino acids. For the CDR3, the DNA is TGTGCCAGCAGCTTGGCAGCGGGGAACACTGAAGCTTTCTTT. Its protein is CASSLAAGNTEAFF.

J is TRBJ2-5 and V is TRBV9; D remains ambiguous. V lost 3 bases to trimming and J lost 4 bases, with 7 bases between them. CDR3 length: 12 amino acids. CDR1 and CDR2 from the germline V gene are SGDLS and YYNGEE. The DNA of the CDR3 is TGTGCCAGCAGCGCCCTAGTAGAGACCCAGTACTTC. Its translation is CASSALVETQYF.

The chain couples TRBV28 to TRBJ2-7; 8 bases align to TRBD2. This CDR3 contains 14 residues. The germline gives CDR1 MDHEN, CDR2 SYDVKM. Trimming cost V 4 bases and J 6 bases; bases outside gene matches: 8. In DNA, the CDR3 is TGTGCCAGCAGTTCGGGACTAGTGGAGCGCGAGCAGTACTTC. Translating it yields CASSSGLVEREQYF.

This clone was seen just once. The chain recombines TRBV27 with TRBJ2-3; TRBD2 agrees at 10 bases. The germline V gene has CDR1 MNHEY and CDR2 SMNVEV (reference sequence). The CDR3 loop spans 14 amino acids. After removal of 6 bases from V and 8 bases from J, the junction contained 8 bases not matched to a gene. The CDR3 DNA reads TGTGCCAGCAGCTTTCTAGCGGGAGAAGGTACGCAGTATTTT. Its protein product is CASSFLAGEGTQYF.

The chain joins TRBV2 to TRBJ2-5, with 10 bases matching TRBD2. CDR1 and CDR2 (germline): SNHLY, FYNNEI. V trimming: 7 bases; J trimming: 5 bases; junction bases outside the gene matches: 10. This CDR3 has 15 residues. The CDR3 bases are TGTGCCAGCACCGAGGCTAGCGGGGGCGGGGAGACCCAGTACTTC. It codes for CASTEASGGGETQYF.